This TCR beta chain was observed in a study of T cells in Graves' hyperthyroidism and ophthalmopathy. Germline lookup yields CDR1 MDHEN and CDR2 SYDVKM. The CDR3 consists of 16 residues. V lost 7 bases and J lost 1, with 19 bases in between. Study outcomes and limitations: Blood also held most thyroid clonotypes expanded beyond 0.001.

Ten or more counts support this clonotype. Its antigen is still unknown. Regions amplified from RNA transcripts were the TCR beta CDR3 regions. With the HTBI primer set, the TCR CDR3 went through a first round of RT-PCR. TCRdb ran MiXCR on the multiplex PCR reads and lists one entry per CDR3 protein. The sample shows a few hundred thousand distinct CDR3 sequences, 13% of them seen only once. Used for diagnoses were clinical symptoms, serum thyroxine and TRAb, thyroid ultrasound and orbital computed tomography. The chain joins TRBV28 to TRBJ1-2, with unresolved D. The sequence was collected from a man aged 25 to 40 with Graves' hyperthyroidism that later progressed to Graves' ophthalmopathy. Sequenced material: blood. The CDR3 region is CASTPRFGKSNYGYTF. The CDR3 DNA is TGTGCCAGCACCCCGAGATTTGGCAAAAGTAACTATGGCTACACCTTC.